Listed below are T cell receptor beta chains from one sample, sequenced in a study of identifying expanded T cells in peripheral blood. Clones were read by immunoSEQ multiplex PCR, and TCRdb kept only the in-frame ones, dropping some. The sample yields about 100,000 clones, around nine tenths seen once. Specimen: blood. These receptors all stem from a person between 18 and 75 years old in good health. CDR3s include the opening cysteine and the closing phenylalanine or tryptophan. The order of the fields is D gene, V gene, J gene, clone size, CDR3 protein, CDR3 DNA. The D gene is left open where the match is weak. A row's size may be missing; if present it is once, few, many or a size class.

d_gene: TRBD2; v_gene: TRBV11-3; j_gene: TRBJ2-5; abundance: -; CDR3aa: CASSASGGPGETQYF; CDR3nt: TGTGCCAGCAGCGCTAGCGGGGGGCCAGGGGAGACCCAGTACTTC
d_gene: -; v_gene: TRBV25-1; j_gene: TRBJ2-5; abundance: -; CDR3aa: CASTRAGEKTQYF; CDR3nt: TGTGCCAGCACTCGGGCAGGGGAAAAAACCCAGTACTTC
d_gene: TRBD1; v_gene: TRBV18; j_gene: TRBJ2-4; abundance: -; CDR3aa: CASSQGQESKNIQYF; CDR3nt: TGTGCCAGCTCACAGGGACAGGAATCGAAAAACATTCAGTACTTC
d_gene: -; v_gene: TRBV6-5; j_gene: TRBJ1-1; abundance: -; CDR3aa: CASSLPGVSEAFF; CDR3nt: TGTGCCAGCAGTTTACCCGGGGTCTCCGAAGCTTTCTTT
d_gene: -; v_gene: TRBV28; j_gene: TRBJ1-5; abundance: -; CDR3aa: CASSLAGRANQPQHF; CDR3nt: TGTGCCAGCAGTTTAGCAGGCAGGGCAAATCAGCCCCAGCATTTT
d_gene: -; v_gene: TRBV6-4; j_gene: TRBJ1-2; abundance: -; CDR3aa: CASSDSSLGSVGYTF; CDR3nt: TGTGCCAGCAGTGACTCGAGTCTAGGCAGTGTTGGCTACACCTTC
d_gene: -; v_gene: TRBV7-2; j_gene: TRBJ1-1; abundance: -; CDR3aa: CASHLPKREAFF; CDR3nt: TGTGCCAGCCACCTCCCGAAGCGTGAAGCTTTCTTT
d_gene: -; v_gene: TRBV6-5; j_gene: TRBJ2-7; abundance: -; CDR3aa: CASSYQESSYEQYF; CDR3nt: TGTGCCAGCAGTTATCAGGAGAGCTCCTACGAGCAGTACTTC
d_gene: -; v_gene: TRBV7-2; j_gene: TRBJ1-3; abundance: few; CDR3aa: CASSPQALGGNTIYF; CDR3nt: TGTGCCAGCAGCCCACAGGCGCTTGGGGGAAACACCATATATTTT
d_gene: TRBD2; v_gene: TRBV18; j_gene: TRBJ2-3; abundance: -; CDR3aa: CASSQSGGRTDTQYF; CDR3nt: TGTGCCAGCTCGCAGAGCGGGGGGCGCACAGATACGCAGTATTTT
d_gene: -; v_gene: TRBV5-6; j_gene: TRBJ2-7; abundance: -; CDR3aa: CASSIPGTTDEQYF; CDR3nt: TGTGCCAGCAGCATCCCCGGGACAACTGACGAGCAGTACTTC
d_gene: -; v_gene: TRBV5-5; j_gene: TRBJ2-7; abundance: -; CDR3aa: CASSLGGTYEQYF; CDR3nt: TGTGCCAGCAGCTTGGGGGGCACCTACGAGCAGTACTTC
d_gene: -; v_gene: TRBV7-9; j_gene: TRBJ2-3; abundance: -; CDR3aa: CASSSQGTDTQYF; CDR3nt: TGTGCCAGCAGCTCCCAAGGGACAGATACGCAGTATTTT
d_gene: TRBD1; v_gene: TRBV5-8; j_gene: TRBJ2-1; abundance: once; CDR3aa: CASSRDRDHEQFF; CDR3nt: TGTGCCAGCAGTCGGGACAGGGATCATGAGCAGTTCTTC
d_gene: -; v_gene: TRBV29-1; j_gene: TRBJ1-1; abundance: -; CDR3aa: CSVYRLGTEAFF; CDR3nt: TGCAGCGTTTACCGATTGGGCACTGAAGCTTTCTTT
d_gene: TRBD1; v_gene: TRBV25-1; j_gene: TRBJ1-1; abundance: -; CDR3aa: CASTRGLNTEAFF; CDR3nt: TGTGCCAGCACGAGGGGGCTGAACACTGAAGCTTTCTTT
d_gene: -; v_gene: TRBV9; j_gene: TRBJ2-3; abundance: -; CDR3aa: CASSVGPIGGARTQYF; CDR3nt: TGTGCCAGCAGCGTAGGTCCGATAGGGGGGGCCCGCACGCAGTATTTT
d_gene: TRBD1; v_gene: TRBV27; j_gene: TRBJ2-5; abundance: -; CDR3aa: CASSPTRTGWVKETQYF; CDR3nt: TGTGCCAGCAGTCCCACCCGGACAGGCTGGGTAAAAGAGACCCAGTACTTC
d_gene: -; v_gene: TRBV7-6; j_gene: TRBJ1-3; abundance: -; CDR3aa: CASSLEWRGPGNTIYF; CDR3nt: TGTGCCAGCAGCTTAGAGTGGAGGGGTCCCGGAAACACCATATATTTT
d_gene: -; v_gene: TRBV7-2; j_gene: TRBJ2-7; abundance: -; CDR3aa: CASSWRRQGNEQYF; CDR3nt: TGTGCCAGCAGCTGGCGCAGGCAGGGCAACGAGCAGTACTTC
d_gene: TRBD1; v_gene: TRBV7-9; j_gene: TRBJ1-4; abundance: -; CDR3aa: CASSSLQGASREEKLFF; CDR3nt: TGTGCCAGCAGCTCCCTCCAGGGGGCCTCCCGGGAAGAAAAACTGTTTTTT
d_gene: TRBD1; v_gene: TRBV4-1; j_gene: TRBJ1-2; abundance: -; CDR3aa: CASSQLTGGWGFPNYGYTF; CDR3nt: TGCGCCAGCAGCCAGTTAACAGGGGGTTGGGGGTTCCCTAACTATGGCTACACCTTC
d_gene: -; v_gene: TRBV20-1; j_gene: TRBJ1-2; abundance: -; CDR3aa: CSARGERGYTF; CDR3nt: TGCAGTGCTAGGGGGGAGCGTGGCTACACCTTC
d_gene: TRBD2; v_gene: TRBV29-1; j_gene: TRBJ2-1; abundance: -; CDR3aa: CSVDYRRAGGTYNEQFF; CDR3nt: TGCAGCGTTGATTATAGACGTGCGGGGGGAACCTACAATGAGCAGTTCTTC
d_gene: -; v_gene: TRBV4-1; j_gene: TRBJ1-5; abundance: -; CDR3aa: CASSQREGNQPQHF; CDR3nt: TGCGCCAGCAGCCAAAGGGAGGGGAATCAGCCCCAGCATTTT
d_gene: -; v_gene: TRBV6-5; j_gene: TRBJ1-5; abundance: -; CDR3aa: CASTTGDQPQHF; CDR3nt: TGTGCCAGCACGACAGGAGATCAGCCCCAGCATTTT
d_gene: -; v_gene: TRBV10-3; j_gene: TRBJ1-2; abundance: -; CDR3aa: CAISDLQATNYGYTF; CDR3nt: TGTGCCATCAGTGATCTACAGGCGACTAACTATGGCTACACCTTC
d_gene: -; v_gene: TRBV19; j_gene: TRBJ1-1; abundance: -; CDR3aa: CASTLGRYTEAFF; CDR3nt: TGTGCCAGTACCCTAGGACGCTACACTGAAGCTTTCTTT
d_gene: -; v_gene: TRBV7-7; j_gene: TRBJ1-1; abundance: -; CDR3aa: CASSLTENTEAFF; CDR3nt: TGTGCCAGCAGCTTAACAGAGAACACTGAAGCTTTCTTT
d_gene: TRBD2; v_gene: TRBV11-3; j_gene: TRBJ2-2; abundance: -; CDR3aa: CASSSRLAGDITGELFF; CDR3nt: TGTGCCAGCAGCTCTCGACTAGCGGGGGACATCACCGGGGAGCTGTTTTTT
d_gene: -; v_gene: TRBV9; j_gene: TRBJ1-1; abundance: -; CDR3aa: CASSPGWGFTEAFF; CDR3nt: TGTGCCAGCAGCCCAGGGTGGGGGTTCACTGAAGCTTTCTTT
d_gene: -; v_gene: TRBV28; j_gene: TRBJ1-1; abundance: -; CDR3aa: CASSLGGGLYTEAFF; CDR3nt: TGTGCCAGCAGTTTAGGGGGGGGCCTTTACACTGAAGCTTTCTTT
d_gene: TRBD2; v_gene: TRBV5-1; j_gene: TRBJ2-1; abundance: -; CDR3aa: CASSTPTSGSTYNEQFF; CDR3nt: TGCGCCAGCAGCACCCCGACTAGCGGGTCAACCTACAATGAGCAGTTCTTC
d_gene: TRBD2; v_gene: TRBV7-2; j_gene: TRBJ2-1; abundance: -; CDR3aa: CASSRTSGGIRSYNEQFF; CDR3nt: TGTGCCAGCAGCCGGACTAGCGGGGGGATAAGGTCCTACAATGAGCAGTTCTTC
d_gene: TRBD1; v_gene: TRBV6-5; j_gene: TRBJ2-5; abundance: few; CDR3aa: CASSHPGKGAETQYF; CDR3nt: TGTGCCAGCAGCCACCCCGGGAAGGGGGCCGAGACCCAGTACTTC
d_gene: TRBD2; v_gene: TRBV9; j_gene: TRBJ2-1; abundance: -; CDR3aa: CASSPSGALDNEQFF; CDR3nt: TGTGCCAGCAGCCCTAGCGGGGCGTTAGACAATGAGCAGTTCTTC
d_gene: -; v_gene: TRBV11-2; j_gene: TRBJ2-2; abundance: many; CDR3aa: CASSLDPSPSGELFF; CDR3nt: TGTGCCAGCAGCTTAGATCCTTCCCCCTCCGGGGAGCTGTTTTTT